The 7 T cell receptor beta chains below come from one sample, sequenced in a study of cytomegalovirus exposure and HLA in healthy donors. Primers included in the PCR were 60 Vbeta and 13 Jbeta primers. Here immunoSEQ multiplex PCR was the method, and the copy in TCRdb shows in-frame clones only, minus some. The table lists about 120,000 clones, over 70% of them singletons. Sequences were obtained from PBMCs. These receptors were obtained from a female donor in good health and CMV-seropositive.

The V call is TRBV5-1, the J call TRBJ2-5; the match to TRBD2 covers 12 bases. Germline assignment: CDR1 SGHRS and CDR2 YFSETQ. CDR3 length: 16 residues. Losses at the gene ends were 3 bases for V and 1 base for J; bases not matched to a gene: 4. The CDR3 loop is CASSSPTSGGQETQYF. CDR3 in DNA: TGCGCCAGCAGCTCCCCGACTAGCGGGGGCCAAGAGACCCAGTACTTC.

The rearrangement joins TRBV19 to TRBJ2-7; maybe TRBD1 (5 bases). Germline values: CDR1 LNHDA, CDR2 SQIVND (reference sequence). Trimming cost V 5 bases and J 0 bases, with 11 bases left between them. The CDR3 loop spans 14 amino acids. The CDR3 DNA sequence: TGTGCCAGTAGTTCACAGGTTAGCTCCTACGAGCAGTACTTC. Translating it yields CASSSQVSSYEQYF.

The J gene is TRBJ1-2, the V gene TRBV7-2; 7 bases line up with TRBD1. V shed 5 bases, J shed 4 bases, and the junction held 10 bases outside the gene matches. The germline V gene encodes CDR1 SGHTA and CDR2 FQGNSA. CDR3 length equals 15 residues. CDR3 in DNA: TGTGCCAGCAGCAGAGACAGGGTTAGGGGCTATGGCTACACCTTC. Residues: CASSRDRVRGYGYTF.

The V call is TRBV5-4, the J call TRBJ2-3, with 9 nucleotides matching TRBD2. The length of the CDR3 is 18 residues. V was pared by 0 bases and J by 1 base, with 9 bases of the junction left unmatched. Germline loops: CDR1 SGHNT, CDR2 YYREEE (reference sequence). Written as DNA, the CDR3 is TGTGCCAGCAGCTTGGATCTCCTAGCGGGGCAACGCACAGATACGCAGTATTTT. It codes for CASSLDLLAGQRTDTQYF.

The chain's CDR3 is CASSFQGAHNEQFF. The CDR3 coding sequence is TGTGCCAGCAGTTTCCAGGGGGCCCACAATGAGCAGTTCTTC. This chain joins TRBV6-5 and TRBJ2-1; 8 bases align to TRBD1. This CDR3 is built from 14 residues. V shed 4 bases and J 5 bases; nucleotides not matched to a gene: 4. CDR1 is MNHEY, CDR2 SVGAGI, per germline.

CDR3 sequence reads: CASRSSWGDYGYTF. CDR3 DNA sequence: TGTGCCAGCAGGTCCTCTTGGGGCGACTATGGCTACACCTTC. This rearrangement joins TRBV25-1 to TRBJ1-2; tentatively, D is TRBD1 (5 bases). Germline V gives CDR1 MGHDK, CDR2 SYGVNS. Between the trimmed V and J ends, which lost 6 bases and 3 bases, there was a span of 14 bases. The CDR3 is 14 residues long.

The V gene is TRBV15, the J gene TRBJ2-3, with 8 nucleotides matching TRBD1. The V gene end was trimmed by 3 bases and the J gene end by 6 bases; junction bases not matched to a gene: 5. CDR3 length equals 14 residues. Germline-derived CDR1 and CDR2 are LNHNV and YYDKDF (reference sequence). The CDR3 loop reads CATSRDRARDTQYF. The CDR3 DNA sequence: TGTGCCACCAGCAGGGACAGGGCTAGGGATACGCAGTATTTT.